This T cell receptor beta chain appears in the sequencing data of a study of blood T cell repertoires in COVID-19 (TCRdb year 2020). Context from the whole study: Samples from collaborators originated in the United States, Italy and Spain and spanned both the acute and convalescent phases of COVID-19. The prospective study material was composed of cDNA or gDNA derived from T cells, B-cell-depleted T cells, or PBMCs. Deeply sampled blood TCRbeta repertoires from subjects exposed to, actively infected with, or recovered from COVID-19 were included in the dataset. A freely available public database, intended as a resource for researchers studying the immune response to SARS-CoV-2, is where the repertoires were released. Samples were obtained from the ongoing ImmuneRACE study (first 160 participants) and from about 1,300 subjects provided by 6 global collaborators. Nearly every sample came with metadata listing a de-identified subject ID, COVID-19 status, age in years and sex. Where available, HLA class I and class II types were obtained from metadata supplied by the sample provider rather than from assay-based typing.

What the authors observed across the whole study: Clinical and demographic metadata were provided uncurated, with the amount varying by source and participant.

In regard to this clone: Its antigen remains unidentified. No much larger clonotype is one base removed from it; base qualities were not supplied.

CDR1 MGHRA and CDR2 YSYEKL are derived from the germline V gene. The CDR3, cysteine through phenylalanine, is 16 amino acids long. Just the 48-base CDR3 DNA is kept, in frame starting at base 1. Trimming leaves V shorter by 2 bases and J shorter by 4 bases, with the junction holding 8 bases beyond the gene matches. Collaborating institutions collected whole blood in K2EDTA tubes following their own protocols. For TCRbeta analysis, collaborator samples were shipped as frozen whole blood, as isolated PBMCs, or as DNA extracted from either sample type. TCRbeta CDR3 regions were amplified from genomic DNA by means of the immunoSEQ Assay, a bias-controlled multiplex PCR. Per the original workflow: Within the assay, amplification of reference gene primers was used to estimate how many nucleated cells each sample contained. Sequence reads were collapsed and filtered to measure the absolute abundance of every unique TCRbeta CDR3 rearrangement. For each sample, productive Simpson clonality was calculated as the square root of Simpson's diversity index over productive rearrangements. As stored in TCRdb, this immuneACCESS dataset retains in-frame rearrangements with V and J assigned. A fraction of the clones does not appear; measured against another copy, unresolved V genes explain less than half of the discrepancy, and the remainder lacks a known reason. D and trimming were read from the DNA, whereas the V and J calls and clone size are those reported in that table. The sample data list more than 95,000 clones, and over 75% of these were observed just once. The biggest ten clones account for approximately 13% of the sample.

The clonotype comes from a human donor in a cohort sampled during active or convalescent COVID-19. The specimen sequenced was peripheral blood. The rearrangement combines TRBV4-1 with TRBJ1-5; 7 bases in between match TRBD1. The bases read TGCGCCAGCAGCCAACAAGAGACAGGGCCAAATCAGCCCCAGCATTTT. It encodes CASSQQETGPNQPQHF.